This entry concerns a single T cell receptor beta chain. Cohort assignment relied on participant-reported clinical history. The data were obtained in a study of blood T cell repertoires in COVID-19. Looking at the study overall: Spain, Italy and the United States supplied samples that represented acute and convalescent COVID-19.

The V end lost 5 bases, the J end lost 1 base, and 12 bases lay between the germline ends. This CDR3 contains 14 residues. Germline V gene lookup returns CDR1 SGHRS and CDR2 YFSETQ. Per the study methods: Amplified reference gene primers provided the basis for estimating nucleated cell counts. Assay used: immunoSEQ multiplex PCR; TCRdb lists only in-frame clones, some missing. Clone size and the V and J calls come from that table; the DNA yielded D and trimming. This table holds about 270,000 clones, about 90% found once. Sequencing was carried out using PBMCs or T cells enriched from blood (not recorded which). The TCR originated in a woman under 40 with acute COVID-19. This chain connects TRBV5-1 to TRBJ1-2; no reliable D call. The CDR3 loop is CASSRHTDNYGYTF. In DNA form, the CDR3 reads TGCGCCAGCAGTCGTCATACAGATAACTATGGCTACACCTTC.